A selection of T cell receptor beta chains follows, all from one sample in a study of T cells after somatic rescue of genetic block. The table came from immunoSEQ multiplex PCR; TCRdb's copy has only in-frame clones and leaves some out. The sample carries tens of thousands of clones, 80% to 95% recorded once. The sequenced sample was peripheral blood mononuclear cells (PBMCs). These receptors all stem from a middle-aged man. Both conserved end residues are part of each CDR3. The order of the fields is D gene, V gene, J gene, clone size, CDR3 protein, CDR3 DNA. D genes are given only for firm matches. Clone size, where shown, is once, few, many, or a class for clones that have expanded.

d_call: TRBD2; v_call: TRBV4-2; j_call: TRBJ2-3; clone_size: NA; cdr3_aa: CASSPLWGTSGRGGSTDTQYF; cdr3_nt: TGTGCCAGCAGCCCCCTTTGGGGGACTAGCGGGAGAGGGGGGAGCACAGATACGCAGTATTTT
d_call: TRBD2; v_call: TRBV2; j_call: TRBJ2-3; clone_size: NA; cdr3_aa: CAIPLAGGPADTQYF; cdr3_nt: TGTGCCATCCCCCTAGCGGGGGGGCCCGCAGATACGCAGTATTTT
d_call: TRBD2; v_call: TRBV5-1; j_call: TRBJ2-7; clone_size: NA; cdr3_aa: CASSEGLAGVDEQYF; cdr3_nt: TGCGCCAGCAGCGAGGGACTAGCGGGAGTTGACGAGCAGTACTTC
d_call: TRBD2; v_call: TRBV6-5; j_call: TRBJ2-1; clone_size: NA; cdr3_aa: CASSPGTSGFNEQFF; cdr3_nt: TGTGCCAGCAGTCCCGGGACTAGCGGATTCAATGAGCAGTTCTTC
d_call: TRBD2; v_call: TRBV28; j_call: TRBJ2-3; clone_size: NA; cdr3_aa: CASSLGGGGSYTQYF; cdr3_nt: TGTGCCAGCAGTTTGGGGGGTGGCGGGAGTTATACGCAGTATTTT
d_call: NA; v_call: TRBV6-6; j_call: TRBJ1-2; clone_size: NA; cdr3_aa: CASSGRDYGYTF; cdr3_nt: TGTGCCAGCAGTGGCAGGGACTATGGCTACACCTTC
d_call: TRBD2; v_call: TRBV19; j_call: TRBJ2-7; clone_size: NA; cdr3_aa: CASSINSGGAYEQYF; cdr3_nt: TGTGCCAGTAGTATCAATAGCGGGGGGGCCTACGAGCAGTACTTC
d_call: NA; v_call: TRBV11-2; j_call: TRBJ1-1; clone_size: NA; cdr3_aa: CASSLHWLGAFF; cdr3_nt: TGTGCCAGCAGCTTACATTGGTTGGGAGCTTTCTTT
d_call: NA; v_call: TRBV21-1; j_call: TRBJ1-1; clone_size: once; cdr3_aa: CASSNVWAGAPLNTEAFF; cdr3_nt: TGTGCCAGCAGCAATGTCTGGGCAGGGGCCCCGCTGAACACTGAAGCTTTCTTT
d_call: NA; v_call: TRBV7-9; j_call: TRBJ2-1; clone_size: NA; cdr3_aa: CASSATPRQNEQFF; cdr3_nt: TGTGCCAGCAGCGCAACCCCCCGACAGAATGAGCAGTTCTTC
d_call: TRBD1; v_call: TRBV4-1; j_call: TRBJ2-5; clone_size: NA; cdr3_aa: CASRGGQQETQYF; cdr3_nt: TGCGCCAGCCGAGGGGGCCAGCAAGAGACCCAGTACTTC
d_call: NA; v_call: TRBV28; j_call: TRBJ1-5; clone_size: once; cdr3_aa: CASCQGGSNQPQHF; cdr3_nt: TGTGCCAGCTGTCAGGGAGGGAGCAATCAGCCCCAGCATTTT
d_call: NA; v_call: TRBV4-1; j_call: TRBJ2-1; clone_size: NA; cdr3_aa: CASSQASRRISGYNEQFF; cdr3_nt: TGCGCCAGCAGCCAAGCGTCCCGGCGAATTTCAGGGTACAATGAGCAGTTCTTC
d_call: NA; v_call: TRBV7-3; j_call: TRBJ1-2; clone_size: NA; cdr3_aa: CASSLSSFYGYTF; cdr3_nt: TGTGCCAGCAGCTTAAGCAGCTTCTATGGCTACACCTTC
d_call: NA; v_call: TRBV27; j_call: TRBJ2-5; clone_size: NA; cdr3_aa: CASSSLRERETQYF; cdr3_nt: TGTGCCAGCAGTTCACTCAGAGAGAGGGAGACCCAGTACTTC
d_call: TRBD2; v_call: TRBV9; j_call: TRBJ2-1; clone_size: NA; cdr3_aa: CASSVSGRARDEQFF; cdr3_nt: TGTGCCAGCAGCGTTAGCGGGAGGGCCAGAGATGAGCAGTTCTTC
d_call: NA; v_call: TRBV10-2; j_call: TRBJ2-3; clone_size: NA; cdr3_aa: CASSARQIVSDTQYF; cdr3_nt: TGCGCCAGCAGCGCCCGACAGATTGTATCAGATACGCAGTATTTT
d_call: NA; v_call: TRBV4-1; j_call: TRBJ2-1; clone_size: once; cdr3_aa: CASSPSLLRSSDNEQFF; cdr3_nt: TGCGCCAGCAGCCCGTCGTTGTTGAGGTCGTCGGACAATGAGCAGTTCTTC
d_call: NA; v_call: TRBV9; j_call: TRBJ2-6; clone_size: NA; cdr3_aa: CASSVDSGANVLTF; cdr3_nt: TGTGCCAGCAGCGTAGACTCTGGGGCCAACGTCCTGACTTTC
d_call: NA; v_call: TRBV4-1; j_call: TRBJ1-4; clone_size: NA; cdr3_aa: CASSQDSGLTNEKLFF; cdr3_nt: TGCGCCAGCAGCCAAGATTCGGGACTGACTAATGAAAAACTGTTTTTT